This TCR beta chain was sequenced for a study of blood T cell repertoires in COVID-19. As handled by the study authors: Counts of nucleated cells, estimated from reference gene primer amplification, were obtained. Sequenced by immunoSEQ multiplex PCR; TCRdb stores in-frame clones only, minus some. V, J and clone size are taken as reported in that table, and D and trimming were inferred from the DNA itself. The sample includes 150,000 to 200,000 clones, approximately 80% of them seen just once. Germline CDR1 MNHEY, CDR2 SVGAGI. Trimming removed 2 bases at V and 5 bases at J, with 12 bases between. The CDR3 runs to 14 residues.

The sequence was obtained from a woman between 55 and 75 years old with acute COVID-19. The V call is TRBV6-5, the J call TRBJ1-1, with D possibly being TRBD1 (6 bases). Sequenced sample: PBMCs or T cells enriched from blood (not recorded which). The CDR3 coding sequence is TGTGCCAGCAGTTACGGGGGCAGGGCGACTGAAGCTTTCTTT. It is translated as CASSYGGRATEAFF.